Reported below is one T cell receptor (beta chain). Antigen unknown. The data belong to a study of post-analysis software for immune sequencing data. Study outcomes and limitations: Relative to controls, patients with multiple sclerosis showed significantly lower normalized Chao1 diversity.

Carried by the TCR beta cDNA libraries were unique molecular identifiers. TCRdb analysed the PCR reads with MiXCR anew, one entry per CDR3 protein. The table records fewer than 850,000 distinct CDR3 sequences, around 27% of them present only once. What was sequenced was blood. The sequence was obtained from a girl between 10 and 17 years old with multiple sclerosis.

The CDR3 is CAISVEADTEAFF. The CDR3 DNA sequence: TGTGCCATCAGTGTGGAAGCAGACACTGAAGCTTTCTTT. The V and J genes are TRBV10-3 and TRBJ1-1; D not resolved. The CDR3 runs to 13 residues. Trimming stripped 4 bases from V and 3 bases from J, with 9 bases between. Germline V gives CDR1 ENHRY, CDR2 SYGVKD.